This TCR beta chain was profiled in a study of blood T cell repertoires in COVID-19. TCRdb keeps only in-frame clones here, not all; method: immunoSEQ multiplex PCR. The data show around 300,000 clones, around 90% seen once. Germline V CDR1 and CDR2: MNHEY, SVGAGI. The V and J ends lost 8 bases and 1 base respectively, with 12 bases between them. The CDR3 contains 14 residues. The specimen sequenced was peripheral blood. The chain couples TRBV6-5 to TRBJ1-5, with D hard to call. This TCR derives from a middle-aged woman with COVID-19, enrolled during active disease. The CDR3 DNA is TGTGCCAGCGGATGGGCGGGAAGCAATCAGCCCCAGCATTTT. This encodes CASGWAGSNQPQHF.